This T cell receptor (beta chain) was identified during a study of blood T cell repertoires in COVID-19 (TCRdb year 2020). For context, the study as a whole: Collaborator samples came from the United States, Italy and Spain and covered acute and convalescent phases of COVID-19. Where available, HLA class I and class II types were obtained from metadata supplied by the sample provider rather than from assay-based typing. The repertoires were made available in a free public database intended to serve as a resource for research on the immune response to SARS-CoV-2. A de-identified subject ID, COVID-19 status, age in years and sex were almost always included in the sample metadata. Subjects who had been exposed to COVID-19, were actively infected with it, or had recovered from it provided the deeply sampled blood TCRbeta repertoires that made up the dataset. Samples were obtained from the ongoing ImmuneRACE study (first 160 participants) and from some 1,300 subjects provided by 6 global collaborators. The prospective study material was composed of cDNA or gDNA derived from T cells, B-cell-depleted T cells, or PBMCs. The investigation overall reported the following: How much clinical and demographic metadata was included differed by source and by participant, and the metadata was provided uncurated.

Each collaborating institution followed its own protocols to collect whole blood in K2EDTA tubes. For TCRbeta analysis, collaborators shipped samples as frozen whole blood, isolated PBMCs, or DNA extracted from either of those sample types. Unmatched junction bases come to 5, with V trimmed by 2 bases and J by 3 bases. The CDR3 runs 16 amino acids, cysteine and phenylalanine included. The kept DNA is CDR3 alone, 48 bases in frame from the first base. Taken from the germline V gene (reference sequence), the CDR1 and CDR2 loops are SEHNR and FQNEAQ. TCRbeta CDR3 regions were amplified from genomic DNA by means of the immunoSEQ Assay, a bias-controlled multiplex PCR. Under the source paper's analysis protocol: Nucleated cell counts per sample were estimated from amplification of reference gene primers within the assay. Sequence reads were collapsed and filtered to measure the absolute abundance of every unique TCRbeta CDR3 rearrangement. For each sample, productive Simpson clonality was calculated as the square root of Simpson's diversity index over productive rearrangements. The immuneACCESS repertoire file appears here via TCRdb, limited to in-frame rearrangements. These files lack a portion of the clones; in checked studies, under half of the deficit traces to unresolved V genes, and the cause of the others is not known. V and J calls plus clone size are reproduced from that table; the DNA served to infer D and trimming. The sample table records fewer than 90,000 clones; about 83% of these occur just once. Of the sample, around 35% is held by the ten largest clones.

Concerning this clone itself: Its specific antigen is unknown. No quality values exist for individual bases; no much larger clone is one base distant.

In this chain, TRBV7-9 is recombined with TRBJ2-1; TRBD2 matches 9 bases in the middle. This clonotype was obtained from a man aged 65 to 85 with acute or convalescent COVID-19. Material: peripheral blood. The base sequence is TGTGCCAGCAGCTTAATCAGCGGGGGGCTCTACAATGAGCAGTTCTTC. Its protein is CASSLISGGLYNEQFF.